This T cell receptor (beta chain) was identified during a study of blood T cells in healthy people across ages. Broader study findings: Diversity figures based on one million T cells were deemed too low. More naive CD4+ cells and higher diversity were found in long-lived than in aged donors.

CDR3 length equals 14 residues. Germline CDR1 MGHRA, CDR2 YSYEKL. J gave up 2 bases and V 1 base, and 1 base lay outside the gene matches. The total RNA that was extracted per sample amounted to at least 5 micrograms. Worth noting for this clonotype: Its specificity is not known.

Primed by a sample-barcoded 5' primer and a J-beta primer mix, a second PCR proceeded for 7 to 11 cycles. Using its own MiXCR run on the 5' RACE reads, TCRdb lists one record per CDR3 protein. The top ten clones hold about two fifths of a sample with 660,000 or so distinct CDR3 sequences, about 54% of them seen once. This sequence was found in a man aged 55 to 69 in good health. The sequenced sample was blood. The chain joins TRBV4-1 to TRBJ2-7, with TRBD1 identical over 8 bases. CDR3 sequence (DNA): TGCGCCAGCAGCCAAGTGACAGGGGCCTACGAGCAGTACTTC. It translates to CASSQVTGAYEQYF.